Listed below are T cell receptor beta chains from one sample, sequenced in a study of T-cell memory formation after mild COVID-19. TCRdb reanalysed the 5' RACE reads using MiXCR and keeps one entry per CDR3 protein. The profile covers 180,000 or so distinct CDR3 sequences, with roughly 11% appearing a single time and around 3.8% taken by the ten largest. Sequenced sample: PBMCs or a T cell subset sorted from them (not recorded which). Source of these receptors: a man younger than 35 who had mild COVID-19 (a few samples of this study predate the infection). Cell type and time point are not known. The CDR3 runs from the conserved cysteine through the conserved F or W. The D gene is left open where the match is weak. Expanded clones are given a class, and other clones once, few, many or no size at all.

j_call,d_call,clone_size,cdr3_length,v_call,cdr3_aa,cdr3_nt
TRBJ1-2,.,.,12,TRBV7-2,CASSHPTRGYTF,TGTGCCAGCAGCCACCCTACCCGGGGCTACACCTTC
TRBJ1-3,.,few,14,TRBV5-1,CASSLGGIGNTIYF,TGCGCCAGCAGCCTCGGAGGCATCGGAAACACCATATATTTT
TRBJ1-4,.,.,13,TRBV6-5,CASSQGINEKLFF,TGTGCCAGCAGTCAGGGGATTAATGAAAAACTGTTTTTT
TRBJ2-7,.,many,13,TRBV12-3/TRBV12-4,CASSLGVEYEQYF,TGTGCCAGCAGTTTGGGGGTAGAGTACGAGCAGTACTTC
TRBJ1-5,.,few,13,TRBV5-5,CASSRGGNQPQHF,TGTGCCAGCTCCCGCGGAGGCAATCAGCCCCAGCATTTT
TRBJ2-5,.,few,15,TRBV25-1,CASSTRALYQETQYF,TGTGCCAGCAGTACTAGGGCCTTGTACCAAGAGACCCAGTACTTC
TRBJ2-5,.,.,16,TRBV20-1,CSARDPGRNFQETQYF,TGCAGTGCTAGAGATCCGGGGCGGAACTTTCAAGAGACCCAGTACTTC
TRBJ1-3,.,many,17,TRBV4-1,CASSRGVARNSGNTIYF,TGCGCCAGCAGCCGTGGGGTGGCGCGAAACTCTGGAAACACCATATATTTT
TRBJ1-3,.,.,14,TRBV7-2,CASSTQSSGNTIYF,TGTGCCAGCAGCACCCAGAGCTCTGGAAACACCATATATTTT
TRBJ1-1,.,few,12,TRBV12-3/TRBV12-4,CASSLVSGPGGF,TGTGCCAGCAGTTTGGTCTCAGGCCCAGGAGGCTTT
TRBJ2-1,TRBD2,few,14,TRBV9,CASSARLAGNEQFF,TGTGCCAGCAGCGCCAGACTAGCAGGAAATGAGCAGTTCTTC
TRBJ2-3,.,.,13,TRBV20-1,CSAKRDNSDTQYF,TGCAGTGCTAAACGGGACAACTCAGATACGCAGTATTTT
TRBJ2-1,.,.,10,TRBV4-2,CASSYREQFF,TGTGCCAGCAGCTACCGTGAGCAGTTCTTC
TRBJ2-7,TRBD1,.,13,TRBV6-2/TRBV6-3,CATVRQGFYEQYF,TGTGCCACCGTTAGACAGGGATTCTACGAGCAGTACTTC
TRBJ2-3,TRBD1,.,14,TRBV2,CASSRDRGPDTQYF,TGTGCCAGCAGTCGAGACAGGGGACCAGATACGCAGTATTTT
TRBJ2-2,TRBD1,many,17,TRBV28,CASRGVLGQGWAGELFF,TGTGCCAGCAGAGGGGTCCTGGGACAGGGTTGGGCCGGGGAGCTGTTTTTT
TRBJ2-7,.,few,13,TRBV16,CASSPQISFEQYF,TGTGCCAGCAGCCCCCAGATCAGCTTCGAGCAGTACTTC
TRBJ2-7,.,few,13,TRBV10-3,CAISPEQGLEQYF,TGTGCCATCTCCCCGGAGCAGGGGCTCGAGCAGTACTTC
TRBJ2-1,.,few,16,TRBV4-3,CASSQVGGSSYNEQFF,TGCGCCAGCAGCCAAGTAGGAGGTAGCTCCTACAATGAGCAGTTCTTC
TRBJ2-7,.,few,15,TRBV6-5,CASSYPVGGYYEQYF,TGTGCCAGCAGTTATCCGGTCGGGGGATACTACGAGCAGTACTTC
TRBJ1-6,.,few,15,TRBV5-1,CASSDVTGYNSPLHF,TGCGCCAGCAGCGACGTGACAGGATATAATTCACCCCTCCACTTT
TRBJ1-1,TRBD1,.,12,TRBV5-1,CASPRTGAEAFF,TGCGCCAGCCCCAGGACAGGGGCTGAAGCTTTCTTT
TRBJ1-1,.,few,11,TRBV5-1,CASSPPGGAFF,TGCGCCAGCAGCCCTCCGGGGGGAGCTTTCTTT
TRBJ2-3,.,.,15,TRBV21-1,CASSRGGTRTDTQYF,TGTGCCAGCAGCAGGGGGGGCACCCGCACAGATACGCAGTATTTT
TRBJ1-5,.,.,16,TRBV19,CASSPGRAWDRQPQHF,TGTGCCAGTAGTCCGGGGAGGGCGTGGGATAGACAGCCCCAGCATTTT
TRBJ2-2,.,.,14,TRBV7-3,CASSLTGKNGELFF,TGTGCCAGCAGCTTAACGGGGAAGAACGGGGAGCTGTTTTTT
TRBJ2-5,.,.,12,TRBV2,CASRLVPETQYF,TGTGCCAGCAGACTGGTCCCAGAGACCCAGTACTTC
TRBJ2-3,.,few,13,TRBV9,CASSVDASGRQYF,TGTGCCAGCAGCGTAGATGCATCGGGAAGGCAGTATTTT
TRBJ1-6,TRBD1,many,14,TRBV5-8,CASSFGQVYSPLHF,TGTGCCAGCAGCTTCGGACAGGTCTATTCACCCCTCCACTTT
TRBJ2-2,.,few,18,TRBV7-2,CASSLAGARGAGTGELFF,TGTGCCAGCAGCTTAGCCGGAGCAAGGGGCGCGGGCACCGGGGAGCTGTTTTTT
TRBJ2-3,TRBD2,many,14,TRBV27,CASSFRLATDTQYF,TGTGCCAGCAGTTTCCGACTAGCTACAGATACGCAGTATTTT
TRBJ1-1,TRBD1,few,13,TRBV18,CASSGGTGGEAFF,TGTGCCAGCTCCGGGGGGACAGGGGGTGAAGCTTTCTTT
TRBJ2-2,.,few,15,TRBV28,CASSLGLGNTGELFF,TGTGCCAGCAGTTTAGGTTTGGGGAACACCGGGGAGCTGTTTTTT
TRBJ2-3,.,.,14,TRBV23-1,CASSPTRPTDTQYF,TGCGCCAGCAGTCCGACAAGGCCCACAGATACGCAGTATTTT
TRBJ2-3,.,few,12,TRBV5-6,CASGPRTDTQYF,TGTGCCAGCGGGCCTCGCACAGATACGCAGTATTTT
TRBJ2-2,.,.,17,TRBV3-1,CASSPPWGTANTGELFF,TGTGCCAGCAGCCCCCCCTGGGGGACGGCGAACACCGGGGAGCTGTTTTTT
TRBJ2-3,TRBD2,few,15,TRBV7-9,CASSLGFGGALTQYF,TGTGCCAGCAGCTTAGGTTTCGGGGGGGCGTTGACGCAGTATTTT
TRBJ2-3,.,many,15,TRBV5-1,CASSYGLFPPDTQYF,TGCGCCAGCAGCTATGGACTTTTCCCCCCAGATACGCAGTATTTT
TRBJ1-1,.,.,14,TRBV5-1,CASSFSQGNTEAFF,TGCGCCAGCAGTTTTTCACAGGGGAACACTGAAGCTTTCTTT
TRBJ1-2,.,.,15,TRBV5-1,CASSLVGQPDYGYTF,TGCGCCAGCAGCTTGGTCGGTCAGCCAGACTATGGCTACACCTTC
TRBJ2-5,.,many,14,TRBV7-9,CASSYWALQETQYF,TGTGCCAGCAGCTACTGGGCTTTACAAGAGACCCAGTACTTC
TRBJ2-5,.,.,13,TRBV18,CASSPRRRETQYF,TGTGCCAGCTCACCCCGTCGTCGTGAGACCCAGTACTTC
TRBJ2-2,.,.,11,TRBV7-2,CASIPTGELFF,TGTGCCAGCATCCCGACCGGGGAGCTGTTTTTT